This T cell receptor beta chain was sequenced for a study of blood T cell repertoires in COVID-19. Clones were read by immunoSEQ multiplex PCR, and TCRdb kept only the in-frame ones, dropping some. The sample lists about 140,000 clones, 88% occurring once. The germline gives CDR1 MNHEY, CDR2 SVGAGI. The V and J ends lost 5 bases and 5 bases, in that order; junction bases with no gene match: 6. CDR3 length equals 15 residues. Input material: peripheral blood. The sequence derives from a woman aged 60-75 years with acute or convalescent COVID-19. The chain uses TRBV6-5 and TRBJ1-5, with 10 bases matching TRBD1. This chain's CDR3 is CASSMDRGGYQPQHF. For the CDR3, the DNA is TGTGCCAGCAGTATGGACAGGGGGGGGTATCAGCCCCAGCATTTT.